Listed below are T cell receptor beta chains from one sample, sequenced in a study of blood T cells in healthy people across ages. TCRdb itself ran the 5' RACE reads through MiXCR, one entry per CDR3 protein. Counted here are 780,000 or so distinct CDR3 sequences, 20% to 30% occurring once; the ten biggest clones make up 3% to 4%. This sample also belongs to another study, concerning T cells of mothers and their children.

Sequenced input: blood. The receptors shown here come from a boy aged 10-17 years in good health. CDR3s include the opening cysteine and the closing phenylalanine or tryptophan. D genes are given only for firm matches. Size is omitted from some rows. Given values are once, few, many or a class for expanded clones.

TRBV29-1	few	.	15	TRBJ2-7	TGCAGCGCGTTAAGGTCAGGGTCAACCTCCTACGAGCAGTACTTC	CSALRSGSTSYEQYF
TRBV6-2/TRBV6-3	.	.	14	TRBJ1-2	TGTGCCAGCAGCCCCCTAGGGGGTTTCTATGGCTACACCTTC	CASSPLGGFYGYTF
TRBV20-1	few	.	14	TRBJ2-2	TGCAGTGCTTCCAGCGGCTTCAGCACCGGGGAGCTGTTTTTT	CSASSGFSTGELFF
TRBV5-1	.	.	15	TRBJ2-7	TGCGCCAGCAGCTTGGGAATTGCTAGCGTGCGGGAGCAGTACTTC	CASSLGIASVREQYF
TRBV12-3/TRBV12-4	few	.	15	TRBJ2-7	TGTGCCAGCAGTTTTCGGCAGGAGAACATCTACGAGCAGTACTTC	CASSFRQENIYEQYF
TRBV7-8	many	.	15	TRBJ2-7	TGTGCCAGCAGCTTAACAGAGGGTTTCTCCTACGAGCAGTACTTC	CASSLTEGFSYEQYF
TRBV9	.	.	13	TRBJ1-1	TGTGCCAGCAGCGCGATAAGGGGGACTGAAGCTTTCTTT	CASSAIRGTEAFF
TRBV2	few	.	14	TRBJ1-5	TGTGCCAGCAGTTTAGTGACAGGCAATCAGCCCCAGCATTTT	CASSLVTGNQPQHF
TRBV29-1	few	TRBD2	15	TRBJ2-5	TGCAGCGTAGCGACTAGCGGGAGGCTACAGGAGACCCAGTACTTC	CSVATSGRLQETQYF
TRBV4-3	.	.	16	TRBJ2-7	TGCGCCAGCAGCCAAGGTTGGGCAGGTCCAACCTACGAGCAGTACTTC	CASSQGWAGPTYEQYF
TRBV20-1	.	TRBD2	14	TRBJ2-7	TGCAGTGCTAGGGGGACTAAGACTCCCTACGAGCAGTACTTC	CSARGTKTPYEQYF
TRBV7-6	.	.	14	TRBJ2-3	TGTGCCAGCAGCTTAGAGGACACAGGCGATACGCAGTATTTT	CASSLEDTGDTQYF
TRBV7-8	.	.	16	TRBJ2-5	TGTGCCAGCAGCTTAGAGTACCGCGGGATGAGAGAGACCCAGTACTTC	CASSLEYRGMRETQYF
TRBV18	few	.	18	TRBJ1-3	TGTGCCAGCTCACCGACGAGTGGTGCAGGGAAGACTGGAAACACCATATATTTT	CASSPTSGAGKTGNTIYF
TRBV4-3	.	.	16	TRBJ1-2	TGCGCCAGCAGCCAAGCCAAAAATACGTATAACTATGGCTACACCTTC	CASSQAKNTYNYGYTF
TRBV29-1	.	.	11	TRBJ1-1	TGCAGCGTTGGGTGGGACACTGAAGCTTTCTTT	CSVGWDTEAFF
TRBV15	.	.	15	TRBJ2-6	TGTGCCACCAGCCCCAGGCCCTCGGGGGCCAACGTCCTGACTTTC	CATSPRPSGANVLTF
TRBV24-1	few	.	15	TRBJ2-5	TGTGCCACCAGTGACCCCCGGGGGCCCGGGGAGACCCAGTACTTC	CATSDPRGPGETQYF
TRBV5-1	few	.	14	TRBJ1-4	TGCGCCAGCAGCGTGGGACCGTCGGATGAAAAACTGTTTTTT	CASSVGPSDEKLFF
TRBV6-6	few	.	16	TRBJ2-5	TGTGCCAGCAGTTATTCTCGTCAGGGCACGCAAGAGACCCAGTACTTC	CASSYSRQGTQETQYF
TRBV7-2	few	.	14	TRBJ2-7	TGTGCCAGCCGACCCTGGACACTCTCCTACGAGCAGTACTTC	CASRPWTLSYEQYF